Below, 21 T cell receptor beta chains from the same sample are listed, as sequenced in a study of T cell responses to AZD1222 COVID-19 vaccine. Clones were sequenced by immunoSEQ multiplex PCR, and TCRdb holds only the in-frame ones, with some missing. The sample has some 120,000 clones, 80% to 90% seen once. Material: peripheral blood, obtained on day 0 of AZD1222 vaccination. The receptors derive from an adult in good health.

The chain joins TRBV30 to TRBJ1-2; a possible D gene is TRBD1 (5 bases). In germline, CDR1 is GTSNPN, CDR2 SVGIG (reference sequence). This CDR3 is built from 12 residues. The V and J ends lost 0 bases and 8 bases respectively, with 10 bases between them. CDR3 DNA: TGTGCCTGGAGTGTAGTGGGGCCCGGCTACACCTTC. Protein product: CAWSVVGPGYTF. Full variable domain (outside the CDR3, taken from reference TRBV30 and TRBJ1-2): SQTIHQWPATLVQPVGSPLSLECTVEGTSNPNLYWYRQAAGRGLQLLFYSVGIGQISSEVPQNLSASRPQDRQFILSSKKLLLSDSGFYLCAWSVVGPGYTFGSGTRLTVV.

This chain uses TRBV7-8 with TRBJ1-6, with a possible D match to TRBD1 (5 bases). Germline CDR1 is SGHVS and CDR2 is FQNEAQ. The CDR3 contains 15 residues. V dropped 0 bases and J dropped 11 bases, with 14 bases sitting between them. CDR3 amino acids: CASSLAGGSGTPLHF. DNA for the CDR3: TGTGCCAGCAGCTTAGCAGGAGGCTCAGGGACACCCCTCCACTTT.

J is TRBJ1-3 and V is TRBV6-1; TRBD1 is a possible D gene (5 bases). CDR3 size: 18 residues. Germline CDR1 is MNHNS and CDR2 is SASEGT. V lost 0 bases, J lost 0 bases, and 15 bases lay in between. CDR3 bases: TGTGCCAGCAGTGAAGCGCCAGGGTACACGAGCTCTGGAAACACCATATATTTT. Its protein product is CASSEAPGYTSSGNTIYF.

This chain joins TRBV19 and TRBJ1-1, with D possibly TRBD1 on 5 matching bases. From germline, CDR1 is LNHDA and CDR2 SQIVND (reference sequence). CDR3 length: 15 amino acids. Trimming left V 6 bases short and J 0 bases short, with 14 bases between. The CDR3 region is CASRVLQGLNTEAFF. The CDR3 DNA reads TGTGCCAGTAGGGTCCTTCAGGGTTTGAACACTGAAGCTTTCTTT.

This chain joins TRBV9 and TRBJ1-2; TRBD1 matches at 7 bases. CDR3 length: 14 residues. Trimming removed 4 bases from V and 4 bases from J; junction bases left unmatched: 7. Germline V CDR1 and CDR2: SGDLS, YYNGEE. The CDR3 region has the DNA TGTGCCAGCAGCACCTCGGGACAGCCCTATGGCTACACCTTC. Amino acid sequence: CASSTSGQPYGYTF.

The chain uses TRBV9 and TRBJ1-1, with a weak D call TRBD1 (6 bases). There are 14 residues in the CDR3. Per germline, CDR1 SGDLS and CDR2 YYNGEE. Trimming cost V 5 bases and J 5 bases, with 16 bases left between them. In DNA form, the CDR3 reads TGTGCCAGCAGGCCGTCGGGGGCGAAAACTGAAGCTTTCTTT. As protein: CASRPSGAKTEAFF.

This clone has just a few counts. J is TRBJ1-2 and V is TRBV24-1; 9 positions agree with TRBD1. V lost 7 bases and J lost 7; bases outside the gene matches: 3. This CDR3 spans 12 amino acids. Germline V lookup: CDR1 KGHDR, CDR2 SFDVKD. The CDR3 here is CATRGTGSGYTF. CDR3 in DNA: TGTGCCACCAGAGGGACAGGGTCTGGCTACACCTTC.

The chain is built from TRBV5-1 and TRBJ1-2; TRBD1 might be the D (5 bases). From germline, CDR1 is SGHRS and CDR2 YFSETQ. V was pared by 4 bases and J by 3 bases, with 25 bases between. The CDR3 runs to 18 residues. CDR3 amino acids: CASSMKFELRGWDYGYTF. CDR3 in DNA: TGCGCCAGCAGCATGAAGTTTGAACTTAGGGGATGGGACTATGGCTACACCTTC.

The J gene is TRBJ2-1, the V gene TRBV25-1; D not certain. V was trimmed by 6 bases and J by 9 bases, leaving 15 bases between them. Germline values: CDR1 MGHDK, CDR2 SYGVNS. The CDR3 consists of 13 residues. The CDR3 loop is CASRREKLGEQFF. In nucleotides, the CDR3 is TGTGCCAGCAGGAGAGAGAAGTTGGGTGAGCAGTTCTTC.

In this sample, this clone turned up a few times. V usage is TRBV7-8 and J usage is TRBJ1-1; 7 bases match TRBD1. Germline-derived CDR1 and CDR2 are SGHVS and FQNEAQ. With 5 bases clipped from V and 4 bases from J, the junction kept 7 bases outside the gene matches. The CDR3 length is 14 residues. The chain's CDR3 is CASSLDRVGTEAFF. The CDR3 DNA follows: TGTGCCAGCAGCCTCGACAGGGTGGGCACTGAAGCTTTCTTT.

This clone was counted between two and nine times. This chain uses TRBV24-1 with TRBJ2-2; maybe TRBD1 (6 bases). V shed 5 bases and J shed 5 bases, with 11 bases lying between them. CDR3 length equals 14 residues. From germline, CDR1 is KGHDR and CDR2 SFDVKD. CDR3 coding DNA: TGTGCCACCAGTGCCAGGGGTTTAACCGGGGAGCTGTTTTTT. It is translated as CATSARGLTGELFF.

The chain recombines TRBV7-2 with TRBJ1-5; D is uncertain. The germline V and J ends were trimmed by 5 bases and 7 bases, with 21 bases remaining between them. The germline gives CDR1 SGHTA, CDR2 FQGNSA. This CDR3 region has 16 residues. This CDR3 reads CASSPMVWGSGQPQHF. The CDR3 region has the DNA TGTGCCAGCAGCCCTATGGTATGGGGATCGGGACAGCCCCAGCATTTT.

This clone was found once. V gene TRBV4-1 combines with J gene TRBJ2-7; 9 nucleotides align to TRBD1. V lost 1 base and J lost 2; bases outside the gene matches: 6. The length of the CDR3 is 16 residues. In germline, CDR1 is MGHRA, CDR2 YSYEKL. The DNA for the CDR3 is TGCGCCAGCAGCCAAGGAGGGACAGGGCCAACCTACGAGCAGTACTTC. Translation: CASSQGGTGPTYEQYF.

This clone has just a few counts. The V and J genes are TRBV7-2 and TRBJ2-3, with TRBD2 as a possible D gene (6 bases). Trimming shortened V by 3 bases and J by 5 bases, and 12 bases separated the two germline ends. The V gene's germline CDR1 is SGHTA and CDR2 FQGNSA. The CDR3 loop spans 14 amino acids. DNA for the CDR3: TGTGCCAGCAGCTTCGGCGTTAGCGGAGATACGCAGTATTTT. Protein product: CASSFGVSGDTQYF.

CDR3 sequence: CASSLGQETYEQYF. CDR3 nucleotide sequence: TGCGCCAGCAGCTTAGGACAGGAAACCTACGAGCAGTACTTC. The chain links TRBV5-1 to TRBJ2-7; 7 nucleotides agree with TRBD1. The germline V gene has CDR1 SGHRS and CDR2 YFSETQ. J lost 2 bases, V lost 2 bases, and 4 bases had no gene match. The CDR3 has 14 amino acids.

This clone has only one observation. In DNA, the CDR3 is TGTGCCAGCAGCTTGGTGGGAGCCGGGGCCAACGTCCTGACTTTC. Its translation: CASSLVGAGANVLTF. The chain joins TRBV5-4 to TRBJ2-6; maybe TRBD2 (5 bases). The V end lost 0 bases, the J end lost 4 bases, and 8 bases lay between the germline ends. CDR1 is SGHNT and CDR2 is YYREEE in the germline V gene (reference sequence). The CDR3 length is 15 residues.

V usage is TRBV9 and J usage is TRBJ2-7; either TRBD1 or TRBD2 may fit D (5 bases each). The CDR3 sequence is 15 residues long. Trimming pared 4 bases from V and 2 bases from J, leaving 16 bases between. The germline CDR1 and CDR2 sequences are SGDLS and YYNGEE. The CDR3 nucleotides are TGTGCCAGCAGCATAGAGGGGTCTCAGACCTACGAGCAGTACTTC. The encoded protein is CASSIEGSQTYEQYF.

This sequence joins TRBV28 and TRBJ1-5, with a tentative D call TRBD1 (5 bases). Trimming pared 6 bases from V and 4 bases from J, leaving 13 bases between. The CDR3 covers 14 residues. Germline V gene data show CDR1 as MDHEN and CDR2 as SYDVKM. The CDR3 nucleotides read TGTGCCAGCAGAGCCGGGGGATGGAATCAGCCCCAGCATTTT. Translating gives CASRAGGWNQPQHF.

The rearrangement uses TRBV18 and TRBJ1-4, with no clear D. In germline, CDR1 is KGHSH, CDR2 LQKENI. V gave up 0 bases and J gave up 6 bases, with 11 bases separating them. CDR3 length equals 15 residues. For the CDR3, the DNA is TGTGCCAGCTCACCACCGATGGGGTCGGATGAAAAACTGTTTTTT. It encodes CASSPPMGSDEKLFF. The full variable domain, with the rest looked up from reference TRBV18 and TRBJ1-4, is NAGVMQNPRHLVRRRGQEARLRCSPMKGHSHVYWYRQLPEEGLKFMVYLQKENIIDESGMPKERFSAEFPKEGPSILRIQQVVRGDSAAYFCASSPPMGSDEKLFFGSGTQLSVL.

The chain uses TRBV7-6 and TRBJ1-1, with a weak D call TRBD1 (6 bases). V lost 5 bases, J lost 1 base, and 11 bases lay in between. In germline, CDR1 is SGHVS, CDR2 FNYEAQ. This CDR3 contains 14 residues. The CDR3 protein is CASSMRGENTEAFF. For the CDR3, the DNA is TGTGCCAGCAGCATGAGGGGGGAGAACACTGAAGCTTTCTTT.

Here the CDR3 reads CATSRDPAREDGYTF. The CDR3 DNA follows: TGTGCCACCAGCAGAGATCCCGCCAGGGAAGATGGCTACACCTTC. The chain links TRBV15 to TRBJ1-2; D might be TRBD1 (5 bases). The germline V and J ends were trimmed by 0 bases and 6 bases, with 14 bases remaining between them. There are 15 residues in the CDR3. In germline, CDR1 is LNHNV, CDR2 YYDKDF (reference sequence).